The entry that follows covers one T cell receptor beta chain sequence. The data originate from a study of blood T cell repertoires in COVID-19. Looking at the study overall: COVID-19 samples from acute and convalescent phases originated in the United States, Italy and Spain.

The assay was immunoSEQ multiplex PCR, and TCRdb's table has in-frame clones only and misses some. The profile covers fewer than 650,000 clones, with about 89% appearing a single time and about 8% taken by the ten largest. The CDR3 length is 14 residues. The ends were cut back, 3 bases at V and 6 bases at J, with 14 bases in the middle. The germline V gene has CDR1 SGHTA and CDR2 FQGNSA. Sequencing input: peripheral blood. This TCR was recovered from a woman aged 45-60 years with COVID-19, enrolled during active disease. J is TRBJ1-1 and V is TRBV7-2; no firm D call. Here the CDR3 DNA reads TGTGCCAGCAGCTTCGGCCAAAGCGGCCCTGAAGCTTTCTTT. It is translated as CASSFGQSGPEAFF.